The text below deals with one T cell receptor beta chain. This sample is drawn from a study of T cell responses to AZD1222 COVID-19 vaccine. TCRdb keeps only in-frame clones here, not all; method: immunoSEQ multiplex PCR. The repertoire has about 110,000 clones, roughly 87% of them found once; the top ten carry approximately 4%. The CDR3 extends over 14 amino acids. Between the trimmed V and J ends, which lost 6 bases and 5 bases, there was a span of 17 bases. Germline lookup yields CDR1 MDHEN and CDR2 SYDVKM. The receptor's source is an adult in good health. This chain uses TRBV28 with TRBJ2-7; TRBD1 is a possible D gene (6 bases). Sequenced here: peripheral blood, sampled on day 0 of AZD1222 vaccination. The CDR3 loop is CASRGSRNRDEQYF. Written as DNA, the CDR3 is TGTGCCAGCAGAGGTTCACGTAACAGGGACGAGCAGTACTTC.